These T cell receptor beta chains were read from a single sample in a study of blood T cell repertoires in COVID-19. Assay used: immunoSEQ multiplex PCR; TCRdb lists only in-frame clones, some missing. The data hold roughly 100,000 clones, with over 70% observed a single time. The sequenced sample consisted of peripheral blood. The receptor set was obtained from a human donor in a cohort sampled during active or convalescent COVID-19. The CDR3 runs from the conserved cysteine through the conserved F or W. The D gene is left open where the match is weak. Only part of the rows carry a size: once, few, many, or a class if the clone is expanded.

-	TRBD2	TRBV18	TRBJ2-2	TGTGCCAGCTCACCTCTAAAGCGGGGGAACACCGGGGAGCTGTTTTTT	CASSPLKRGNTGELFF
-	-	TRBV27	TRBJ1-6	TGTGCCAGCAGTATGACAGCCATCCGGTCACCCCTCCACTTT	CASSMTAIRSPLHF
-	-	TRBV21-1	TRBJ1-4	TGTGCCAGCAGCAAAGACCAGGGCCGCTTTACCCCTCACTCAACTAATGAAAAACTGTTTTTT	CASSKDQGRFTPHSTNEKLFF
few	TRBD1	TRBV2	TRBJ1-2	TGTGCCAGCAGGGCTAAAGGACAGGCCGGTAACTATGGCTACACCTTC	CASRAKGQAGNYGYTF
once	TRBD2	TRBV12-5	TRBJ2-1	TGTGCTAGTGGTTTGCCTGGGACTAGCGGGGGGGTTTATGAGCAGTTCTTC	CASGLPGTSGGVYEQFF
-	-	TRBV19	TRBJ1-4	TGTGCCAGTAGGAAAGACAGGATCGATGCAACTAATGAAAAACTGTTTTTT	CASRKDRIDATNEKLFF
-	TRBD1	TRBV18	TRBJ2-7	TGTGCCAGCTCACCCCCGACAGGGGCTGGCGAGCAGTACTTC	CASSPPTGAGEQYF
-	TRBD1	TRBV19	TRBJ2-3	TGTGCCAGTAGGGACAGGGGAGCAGATACGCAGTATTTT	CASRDRGADTQYF
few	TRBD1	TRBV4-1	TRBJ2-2	TGCGCCAGCAGCCTCCGGACAGGGAAGGTCGGCGGGGAGCTGTTTTTT	CASSLRTGKVGGELFF
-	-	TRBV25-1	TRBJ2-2	TGTGCCAGCAGTGAATACACCCCCGGGACCGGGGAGCTGTTTTTT	CASSEYTPGTGELFF
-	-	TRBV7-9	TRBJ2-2	TGTGCCAGCAGCTTAAACACAGGGTTGACCGGGGAGCTGTTTTTT	CASSLNTGLTGELFF
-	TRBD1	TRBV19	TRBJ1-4	TGTGCCAGTAGTTCCCTGGGCACAGGGGAGGAAAAACTGTTTTTT	CASSSLGTGEEKLFF
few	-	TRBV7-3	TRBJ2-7	TGTGCCAGCAGCCCGACAGTGGGCAGTTACGAGCAGTACTTC	CASSPTVGSYEQYF
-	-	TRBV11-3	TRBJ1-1	TGTGCCAGCAGCTTAGTATCCGCTGAAGCTTTCTTT	CASSLVSAEAFF
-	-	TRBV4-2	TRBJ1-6	TGTGCCAGCAGCCAAGGGCGGATTAATTCACCCCTCCACTTT	CASSQGRINSPLHF
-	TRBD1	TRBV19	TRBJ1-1	TGTGCCAGTACCACAGGACAGGGGGCGATCTTCGGGGGCCCTGGAGGGGTGTTGAACACTGAAGCTTTCTTT	CASTTGQGAIFGGPGGVLNTEAFF
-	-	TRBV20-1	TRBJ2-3	TGCAGTGCTAGCCCTACGGATACGCAGTATTTT	CSASPTDTQYF
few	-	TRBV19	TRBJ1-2	TGTGCCAGTAGTACCCTCCCCGCAGGGCAGCATGGCTACACCTTC	CASSTLPAGQHGYTF
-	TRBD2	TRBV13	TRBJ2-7	TGTGCCAGCAGCTTAGCTACTAGCGGGAACGAGCAGTACTTC	CASSLATSGNEQYF
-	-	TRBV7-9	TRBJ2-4	TGTGCCAGCAGCTTACCGGGGTGGGAAAACATTCAGTACTTC	CASSLPGWENIQYF
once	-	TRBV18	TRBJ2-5	TGTGCCAGCTCGTCACAGGAGGGAGAGACCCAGTACTTC	CASSSQEGETQYF
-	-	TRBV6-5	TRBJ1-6	TGTGCCAGCAGTTGGTCCAGGGGTTATTCACCCCTCCACTTT	CASSWSRGYSPLHF
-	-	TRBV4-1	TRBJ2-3	TGCGCCAGCAGCCAAGACCGGGGGGCCCCAGATACGCAGTATTTT	CASSQDRGAPDTQYF
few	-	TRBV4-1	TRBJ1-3	TGCGCCAGCAGCCAAGGGCGGGTATCAGGAAACACCATATATTTT	CASSQGRVSGNTIYF
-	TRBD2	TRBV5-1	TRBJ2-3	TGCGCCAGCAGCTTGGCCCTCGCGGGGGGGACAGATACGCAGTATTTT	CASSLALAGGTDTQYF
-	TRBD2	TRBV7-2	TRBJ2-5	TGTGCCAGCAGCTTAGGGTCCGGGACTAGCGGGGGAGAGACCCAGTACTTC	CASSLGSGTSGGETQYF
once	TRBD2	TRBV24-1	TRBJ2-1	TGTGCCACCAGTGCGGCGGGGGGGAGGTACAATGAGCAGTTCTTC	CATSAAGGRYNEQFF
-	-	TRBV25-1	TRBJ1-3	TGTGCCAGCACCCCGACAGGAGGAAACACCATATATTTT	CASTPTGGNTIYF
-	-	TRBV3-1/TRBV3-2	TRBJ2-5	TGTGCCAGCAATTCGGGGGAGACCCAGTACTTC	CASNSGETQYF